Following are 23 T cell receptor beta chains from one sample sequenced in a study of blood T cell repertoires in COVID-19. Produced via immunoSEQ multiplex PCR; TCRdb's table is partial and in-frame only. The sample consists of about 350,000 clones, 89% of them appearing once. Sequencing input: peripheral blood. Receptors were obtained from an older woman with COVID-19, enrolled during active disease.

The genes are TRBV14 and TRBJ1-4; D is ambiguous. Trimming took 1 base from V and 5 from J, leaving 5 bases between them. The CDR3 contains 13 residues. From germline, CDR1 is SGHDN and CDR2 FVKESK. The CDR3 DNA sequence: TGTGCCAGCAGCCAAGGTCTGAATGAAAAACTGTTTTTT. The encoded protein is CASSQGLNEKLFF.

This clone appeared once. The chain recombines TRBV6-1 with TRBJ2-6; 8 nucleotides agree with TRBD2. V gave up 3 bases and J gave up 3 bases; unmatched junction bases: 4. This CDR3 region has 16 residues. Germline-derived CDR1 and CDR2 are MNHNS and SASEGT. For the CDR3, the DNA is TGTGCCAGCAGTGACGGGGGGGCCGGTGGGGCCAACGTCCTGACTTTC. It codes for CASSDGGAGGANVLTF.

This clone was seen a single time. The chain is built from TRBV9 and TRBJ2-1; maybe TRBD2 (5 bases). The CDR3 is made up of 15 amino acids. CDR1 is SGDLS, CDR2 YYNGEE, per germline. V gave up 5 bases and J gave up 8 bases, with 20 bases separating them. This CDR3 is CASSRGLVLGDEQFF. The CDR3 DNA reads TGTGCCAGCAGTCGGGGTCTAGTGTTGGGTGATGAGCAGTTCTTC. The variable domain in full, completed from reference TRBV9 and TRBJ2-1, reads DSGVTQTPKHLITATGQRVTLRCSPRSGDLSVYWYQQSLDQGLQFLIQYYNGEERAKGNILERFSAQQFPDLHSELNLSSLELGDSALYFCASSRGLVLGDEQFFGPGTRLTVL.

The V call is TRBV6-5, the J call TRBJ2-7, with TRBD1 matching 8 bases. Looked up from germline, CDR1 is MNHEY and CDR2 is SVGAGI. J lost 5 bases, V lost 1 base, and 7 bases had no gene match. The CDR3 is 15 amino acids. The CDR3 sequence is CASSYLGQGINEQYF. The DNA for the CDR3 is TGTGCCAGCAGTTACTTAGGACAGGGAATCAACGAGCAGTACTTC.

CDR3 amino acids: CASSDPGLAGLTDTQYF. The DNA of the CDR3 is TGTGCCAGCAGTGATCCGGGACTAGCGGGATTAACAGATACGCAGTATTTT. The V call is TRBV6-1, the J call TRBJ2-3; 13 bases align to TRBD2. V was clipped by 3 bases and J by 3 bases; unmatched bases: 6. This CDR3 has 17 amino acids. The germline CDR1 and CDR2 sequences are MNHNS and SASEGT.

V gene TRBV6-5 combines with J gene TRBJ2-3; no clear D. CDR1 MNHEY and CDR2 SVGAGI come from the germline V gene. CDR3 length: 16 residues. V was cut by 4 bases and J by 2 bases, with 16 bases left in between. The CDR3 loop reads CASSFRHLSITDTQYF. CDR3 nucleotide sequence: TGTGCCAGCAGTTTCAGACACCTCTCTATCACAGATACGCAGTATTTT.

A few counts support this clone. Written as DNA, the CDR3 is TGTGCCAGCAGTTGGGACTGGAACTATGGCTACACCTTC. Translation: CASSWDWNYGYTF. V is TRBV6-5 and J is TRBJ1-2, with D possibly matching TRBD1 (5 bases). The CDR3 contains 13 residues. Deletions cut 4 bases from V and 2 bases from J, with 8 bases between. The germline gives CDR1 MNHEY, CDR2 SVGAGI.

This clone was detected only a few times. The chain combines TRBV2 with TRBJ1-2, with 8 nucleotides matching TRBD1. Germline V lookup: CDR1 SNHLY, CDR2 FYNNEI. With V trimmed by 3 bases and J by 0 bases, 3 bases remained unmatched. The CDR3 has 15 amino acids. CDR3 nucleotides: TGTGCCAGCAGTGACAGGGGGCGTTCTAACTATGGCTACACCTTC. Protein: CASSDRGRSNYGYTF.

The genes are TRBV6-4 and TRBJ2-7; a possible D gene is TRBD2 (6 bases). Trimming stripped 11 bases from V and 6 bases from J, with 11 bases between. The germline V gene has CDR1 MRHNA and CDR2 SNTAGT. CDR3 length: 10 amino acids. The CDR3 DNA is TGTGCCCTCCACGGGGGCGAGCAGTACTTC. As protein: CALHGGEQYF.

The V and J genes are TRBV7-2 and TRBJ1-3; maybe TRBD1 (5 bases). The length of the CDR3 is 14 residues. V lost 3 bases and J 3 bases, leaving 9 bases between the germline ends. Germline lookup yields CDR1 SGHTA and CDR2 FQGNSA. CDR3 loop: CASSFGAGGNTIYF. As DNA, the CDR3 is TGTGCCAGCAGCTTTGGGGCAGGTGGAAACACCATATATTTT.

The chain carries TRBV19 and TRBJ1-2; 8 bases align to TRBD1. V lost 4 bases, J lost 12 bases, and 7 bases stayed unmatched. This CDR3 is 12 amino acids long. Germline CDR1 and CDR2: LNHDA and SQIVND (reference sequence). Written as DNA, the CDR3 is TGTGCCAGTAGTACCGAGACAGGGGCCCACACCTTC. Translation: CASSTETGAHTF. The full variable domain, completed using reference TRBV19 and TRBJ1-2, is DGGITQSPKYLFRKEGQNVTLSCEQNLNHDAMYWYRQDPGQGLRLIYYSQIVNDFQKGDIAEGYSVSREKKESFPLTVTSAQKNPTAFYLCASSTETGAHTFGSGTRLTVV.

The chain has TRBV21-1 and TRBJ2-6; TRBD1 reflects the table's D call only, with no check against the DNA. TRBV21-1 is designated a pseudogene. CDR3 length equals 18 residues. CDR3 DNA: TGTGCCAGCAGCAAAGCCCACAGAAAAAGCTCTGGGGCCAACGTCCTGACTTTC. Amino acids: CASSKAHRKSSGANVLTF.

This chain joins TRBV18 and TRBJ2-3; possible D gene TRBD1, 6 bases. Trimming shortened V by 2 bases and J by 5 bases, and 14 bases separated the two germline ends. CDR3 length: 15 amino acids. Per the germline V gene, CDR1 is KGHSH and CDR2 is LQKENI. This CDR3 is CASSPSQGSLDTQYF. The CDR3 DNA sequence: TGTGCCAGCTCACCAAGCCAGGGGAGTCTAGATACGCAGTATTTT.

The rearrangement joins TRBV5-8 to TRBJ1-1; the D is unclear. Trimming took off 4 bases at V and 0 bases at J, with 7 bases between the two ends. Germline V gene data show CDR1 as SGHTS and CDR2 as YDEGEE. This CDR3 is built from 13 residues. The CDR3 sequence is CASSELMNTEAFF. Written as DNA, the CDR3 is TGTGCCAGCAGCGAGCTTATGAACACTGAAGCTTTCTTT.

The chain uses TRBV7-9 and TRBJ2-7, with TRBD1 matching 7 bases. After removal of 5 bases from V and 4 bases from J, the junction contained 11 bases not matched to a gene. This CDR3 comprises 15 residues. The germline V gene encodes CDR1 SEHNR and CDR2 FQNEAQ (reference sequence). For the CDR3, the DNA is TGTGCCAGCAGCCACCCCGGGACAGCTCTTTACGAGCAGTACTTC. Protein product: CASSHPGTALYEQYF.

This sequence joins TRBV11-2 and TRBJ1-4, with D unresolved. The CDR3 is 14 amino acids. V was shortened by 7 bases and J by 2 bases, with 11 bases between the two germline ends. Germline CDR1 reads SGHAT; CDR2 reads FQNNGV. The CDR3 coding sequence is TGTGCCAGCACCCGTAGTGTTACTAATGAAAAACTGTTTTTT. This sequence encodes CASTRSVTNEKLFF.

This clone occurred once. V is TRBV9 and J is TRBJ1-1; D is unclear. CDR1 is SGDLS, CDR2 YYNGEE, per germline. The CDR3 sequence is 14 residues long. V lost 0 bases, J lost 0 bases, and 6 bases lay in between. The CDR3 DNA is TGTGCCAGCAGCGTAGACGGGATGAACACTGAAGCTTTCTTT. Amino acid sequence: CASSVDGMNTEAFF.

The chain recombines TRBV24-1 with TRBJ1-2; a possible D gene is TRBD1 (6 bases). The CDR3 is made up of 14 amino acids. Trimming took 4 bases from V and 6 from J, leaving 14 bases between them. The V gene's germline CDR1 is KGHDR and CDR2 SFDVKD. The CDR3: CATSERTARDGYTF. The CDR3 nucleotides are TGTGCCACCAGTGAGAGGACAGCGAGGGATGGCTACACCTTC.

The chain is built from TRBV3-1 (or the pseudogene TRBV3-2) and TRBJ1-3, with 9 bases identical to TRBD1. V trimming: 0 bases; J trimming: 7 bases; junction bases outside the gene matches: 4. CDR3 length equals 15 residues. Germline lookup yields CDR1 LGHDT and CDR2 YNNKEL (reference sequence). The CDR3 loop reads CASSQDLGTGNTIYF. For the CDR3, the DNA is TGTGCCAGCAGCCAAGATTTAGGGACAGGGAACACCATATATTTT.

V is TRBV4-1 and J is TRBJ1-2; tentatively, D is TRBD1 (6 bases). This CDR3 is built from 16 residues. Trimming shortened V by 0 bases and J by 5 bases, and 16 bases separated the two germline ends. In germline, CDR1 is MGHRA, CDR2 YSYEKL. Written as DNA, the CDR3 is TGCGCCAGCAGCCAAGAGAACAGGGTCTTTTCATATGGCTACACCTTC. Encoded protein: CASSQENRVFSYGYTF.

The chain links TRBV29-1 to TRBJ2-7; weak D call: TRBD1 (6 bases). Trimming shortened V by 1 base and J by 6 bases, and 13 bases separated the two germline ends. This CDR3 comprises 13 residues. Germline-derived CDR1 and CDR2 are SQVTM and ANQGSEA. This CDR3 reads CSVEVTGSGEQYF. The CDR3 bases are TGCAGCGTTGAAGTCACAGGGTCCGGCGAGCAGTACTTC.

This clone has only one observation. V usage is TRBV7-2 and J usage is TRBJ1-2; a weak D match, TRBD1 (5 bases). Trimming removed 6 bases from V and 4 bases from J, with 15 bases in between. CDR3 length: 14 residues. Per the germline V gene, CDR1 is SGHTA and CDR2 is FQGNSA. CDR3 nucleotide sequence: TGTGCCAGCAGGCCTGGGACTGTCGGCTATGGCTACACCTTC. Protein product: CASRPGTVGYGYTF.

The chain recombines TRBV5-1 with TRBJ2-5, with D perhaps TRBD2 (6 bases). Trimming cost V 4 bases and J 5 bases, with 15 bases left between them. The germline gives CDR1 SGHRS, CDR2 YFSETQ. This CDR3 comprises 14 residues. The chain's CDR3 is CASSVNVGGETQYF. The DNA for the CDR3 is TGCGCCAGCAGCGTCAACGTAGGAGGGGAGACCCAGTACTTC. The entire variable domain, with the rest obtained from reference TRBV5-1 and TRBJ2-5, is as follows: KAGVTQTPRYLIKTRGQQVTLSCSPISGHRSVSWYQQTPGQGLQFLFEYFSETQRNKGNFPGRFSGRQFSNSRSEMNVSTLELGDSALYLCASSVNVGGETQYFGPGTRLLVL.